The sequence of this TCR beta chain was determined in a study of shared clonotypes between healthy human individuals. V gave up 11 bases and J gave up 3 bases, with 13 bases separating them. The CDR3 has 12 amino acids. Per the germline V gene, CDR1 is MNHEY and CDR2 is SVGAGI. TCRdb keeps only in-frame clones here, not all; method: immunoSEQ multiplex PCR. The data contain millions of clones, over 90% of them singletons. On this clone: Different DNA sequences within this sample yield the same CDR3.

The clonotype originates from a man aged 18 to 29 in good health. Some clones in this sample may be carry-over from other donors' samples. This rearrangement joins TRBV6-5 to TRBJ1-2, with D possibly TRBD1 on 5 matching bases. What was sequenced was naive CD4+ T cells from PBMCs. Subset: CD45RA+ positively selected. CDR3 DNA: TGTGCCTCACGGCGGGGGGACTATGGCTACACCTTC. Translating gives CASRRGDYGYTF.